Listed here are 18 T cell receptor beta chains from one sample, sequenced in a study of T cell changes during pregnancy in multiple sclerosis. Sequenced by immunoSEQ multiplex PCR; TCRdb stores in-frame clones only, minus some. The table shows tens of thousands of clones, with 90% occurring only once. The sequencing used CD8+ T cells from peripheral blood mononuclear cells, collected before pregnancy. These receptors all come from a female donor with multiple sclerosis, enrolled in a pregnancy study.

This sequence joins TRBV7-9 and TRBJ2-1, with TRBD2 matching 7 bases. The germline V gene has CDR1 SEHNR and CDR2 FQNEAQ (reference sequence). There are 15 residues in the CDR3. The junction had 1 base not matched to a gene; V was cut back by 1 base and J by 1 base. CDR3 bases: TGTGCCAGCAGCTTAGGGGGGGGGTCCTACAATGAGCAGTTCTTC. This codes for CASSLGGGSYNEQFF. Together with reference TRBV7-9 and TRBJ2-1, the CDR3 gives the full variable domain: DTGVSQNPRHKITKRGQNVTFRCDPISEHNRLYWYRQTLGQGPEFLTYFQNEAQLEKSRLLSDRFSAERPKGSFSTLEIQRTEQGDSAMYLCASSLGGGSYNEQFFGPGTRLTVL.

CDR3 residues: CASSLPRSGASTNEKLFF. The CDR3 nucleotides are TGCGCCAGCAGCTTGCCCCGGTCTGGGGCCTCAACTAATGAAAAACTGTTTTTT. The chain combines TRBV4-1 with TRBJ1-4; possible D gene TRBD1, 5 bases. CDR1 and CDR2 from the germline V gene are MGHRA and YSYEKL. Trimming shortened V by 5 bases and J by 0 bases, and 19 bases separated the two germline ends. This CDR3 contains 18 residues.

The chain carries TRBV15 and TRBJ2-7, with 8 nucleotides matching TRBD2. The V gene end was trimmed by 3 bases and the J gene end by 4 bases; junction bases not matched to a gene: 11. The germline CDR1 and CDR2 sequences are LNHNV and YYDKDF (reference sequence). The CDR3 length is 16 residues. CDR3 DNA sequence: TGTGCCACCAGCAGTCTTAGCGGGGAACATGATTACGAGCAGTACTTC. Residues: CATSSLSGEHDYEQYF.

The chain couples TRBV6-5 to TRBJ1-5; D not resolved. The germline V gene encodes CDR1 MNHEY and CDR2 SVGAGI. The CDR3 has 13 residues. V was trimmed by 4 bases and J by 4 bases, leaving 8 bases between them. The CDR3 here is CASSSDLNQPQHF. Written as DNA, the CDR3 is TGTGCCAGCAGTTCAGATTTAAATCAGCCCCAGCATTTT.

The V and J genes are TRBV27 and TRBJ1-2, with 7 bases aligning to TRBD1. J lost 3 bases, V lost 8 bases, and 6 bases had no gene match. The CDR3 extends over 13 amino acids. CDR1 is MNHEY, CDR2 SMNVEV, per germline (reference sequence). CDR3 sequence: CASGAGGYYGYTF. For the CDR3, the DNA is TGTGCCAGCGGTGCAGGGGGTTACTATGGCTACACCTTC.

The chain links TRBV15 to TRBJ1-1, with 7 bases identical to TRBD1. V shed 2 bases and J 0 bases; nucleotides not matched to a gene: 6. The germline CDR1 and CDR2 sequences are LNHNV and YYDKDF (reference sequence). The CDR3 runs 16 residues. As DNA, the CDR3 is TGTGCCACCAGCAGACCGTCGACAGGGCTGAACACTGAAGCTTTCTTT. It encodes CATSRPSTGLNTEAFF.

This chain joins TRBV23-1 and TRBJ2-1, with TRBD2 identical over 7 bases. TRBV23-1 is sorted into the ORF group, with uncertain function. V trimming: 4 bases; J trimming: 6 bases; junction bases outside the gene matches: 3. The CDR3 spans 13 residues. CDR3 bases: TGCGCCAGCAGTCGGACGGGAGGCAATGAGCAGTTCTTC. It yields the protein CASSRTGGNEQFF.

The CDR3 DNA is TGCAGCGTTGATCCGGACACTGAAGCTTTCTTT. The encoded protein is CSVDPDTEAFF. The J gene is TRBJ1-1, the V gene TRBV29-1; D remains unclear. CDR1 and CDR2 (germline): SQVTM, ANQGSEA. The V gene lost 3 bases and the J gene lost 3 bases, with 5 bases spanning the gap. The CDR3 is 11 amino acids.

V usage is TRBV6-5 and J usage is TRBJ1-6; 8 nucleotides match TRBD1. With V trimmed by 1 base and J by 10 bases, 3 bases remained unmatched. CDR1 is MNHEY and CDR2 is SVGAGI in the germline V gene. This CDR3 is built from 14 residues. The CDR3 reads CASSYLDRESPLHF. CDR3 nucleotides: TGTGCCAGCAGTTACTTGGACAGGGAATCACCCCTCCACTTT.

This sequence joins TRBV6-6 and TRBJ1-3, with D hard to call. CDR3 length: 16 amino acids. CDR1 MNHNY and CDR2 SVGAGI come from the germline V gene (reference sequence). The V end lost 5 bases, the J end lost 0 bases, and 14 bases lay between the germline ends. The CDR3 loop is CASSPGLVPSGNTIYF. The CDR3 DNA follows: TGTGCCAGCAGTCCCGGACTGGTACCCTCTGGAAACACCATATATTTT.

The chain has TRBV10-3 and TRBJ2-7, with TRBD1 matching over 8 bases. This CDR3 spans 12 amino acids. CDR1 and CDR2 (germline): ENHRY, SYGVKD. Trimming took 10 bases from V and 1 from J; bases not matched to a gene: 3. CDR3 protein: CATGQGSYEQYF. The CDR3 nucleotides read TGTGCCACCGGACAGGGTTCCTACGAGCAGTACTTC.

The J gene is TRBJ2-1, the V gene TRBV7-2, with TRBD2 matching 11 bases. The CDR3 loop spans 16 amino acids. Germline CDR1 and CDR2: SGHTA and FQGNSA. V dropped 2 bases and J dropped 4; count of bases not matched to a gene: 4. The CDR3 sequence: CASSLLAGGRYNEQFF. DNA for the CDR3: TGTGCCAGCAGCTTACTAGCGGGGGGCCGATACAATGAGCAGTTCTTC.

The CDR3 loop reads CASRTQQDLGEQFF. The CDR3 bases are TGTGCCAGCAGAACTCAACAGGACCTTGGTGAGCAGTTCTTC. V gene TRBV13 combines with J gene TRBJ2-1, with D possibly being TRBD1 (5 bases). Trimming stripped 6 bases from V and 9 bases from J, with 18 bases between. The CDR3 has 14 amino acids. The V gene's germline CDR1 is PRHDT and CDR2 FYEKMQ (reference sequence). The full variable domain, rest sourced from reference TRBV13 and TRBJ2-1, is AAGVIQSPRHLIKEKRETATLKCYPIPRHDTVYWYQQGPGQDPQFLISFYEKMQSDKGSIPDRFSAQQFSDYHSELNMSSLELGDSALYFCASRTQQDLGEQFFGPGTRLTVL.

The chain recombines TRBV5-5 with TRBJ1-5, with D tentatively TRBD1 (5 bases). This CDR3 is built from 14 residues. From germline, CDR1 is SGHKS and CDR2 YYEKEE (reference sequence). Trimming shortened V by 6 bases and J by 7 bases, and 17 bases separated the two germline ends. The CDR3 region is CASNEVPGDQPQHF. The CDR3 DNA follows: TGTGCCAGCAATGAAGTCCCGGGGGACCAGCCCCAGCATTTT.

The V gene is TRBV6-5, the J gene TRBJ2-2, with D possibly TRBD1 on 6 matching bases. The germline CDR1 and CDR2 sequences are MNHEY and SVGAGI. Trimming left V 4 bases short and J 7 bases short, with 13 bases between. The CDR3 has 14 amino acids. Here the CDR3 DNA reads TGTGCCAGCAGTTCATCTACAGGGATCGGGGAGCTGTTTTTT. Translating it yields CASSSSTGIGELFF.

In its sample, this clone was seen once. J is TRBJ2-3 and V is TRBV9; 7 nucleotides agree with TRBD2. Germline V CDR1 and CDR2: SGDLS, YYNGEE. With 4 bases clipped from V and 4 bases from J, the junction kept 9 bases outside the gene matches. The CDR3 has 15 amino acids. The CDR3 loop is CASSLYGGGSDTQYF. The CDR3 bases are TGTGCCAGCAGCCTTTATGGGGGGGGATCAGATACGCAGTATTTT.

The V call is TRBV7-9, the J call TRBJ1-1; tentative D call: TRBD1 (5 bases). V was shortened by 11 bases and J by 5 bases, with 12 bases between the two germline ends. CDR1 and CDR2 (germline): SEHNR, FQNEAQ (reference sequence). The CDR3 runs to 11 residues. The CDR3 nucleotides read TGTGCCTATTGGGGGGAGACTGAAGCTTTCTTT. As protein: CAYWGETEAFF.

The chain uses TRBV7-8 and TRBJ1-2; TRBD1 agrees at 10 bases. Germline V CDR1 and CDR2: SGHVS, FQNEAQ. V trimming: 1 base; J trimming: 4 bases; junction bases outside the gene matches: 3. The CDR3 length is 15 residues. DNA for the CDR3: TGTGCCAGCAGCTTAGAGACAGGGGGCTTCTATGGCTACACCTTC. Residues: CASSLETGGFYGYTF.